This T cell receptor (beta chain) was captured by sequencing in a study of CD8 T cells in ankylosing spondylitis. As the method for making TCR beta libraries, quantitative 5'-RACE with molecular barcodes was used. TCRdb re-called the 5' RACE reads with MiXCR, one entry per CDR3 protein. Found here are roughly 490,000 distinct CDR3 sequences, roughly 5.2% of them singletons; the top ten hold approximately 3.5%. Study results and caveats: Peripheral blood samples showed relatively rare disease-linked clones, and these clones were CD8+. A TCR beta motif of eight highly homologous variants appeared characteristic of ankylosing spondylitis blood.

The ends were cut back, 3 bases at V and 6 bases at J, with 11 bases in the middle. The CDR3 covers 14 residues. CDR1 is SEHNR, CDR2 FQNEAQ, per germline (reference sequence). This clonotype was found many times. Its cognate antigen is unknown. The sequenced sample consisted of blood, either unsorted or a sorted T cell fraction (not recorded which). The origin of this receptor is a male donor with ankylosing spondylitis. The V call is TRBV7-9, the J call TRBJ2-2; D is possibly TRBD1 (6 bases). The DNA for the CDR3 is TGTGCCAGCAGCTTCCTACAGGGTGCCGGGGAGCTGTTTTTT. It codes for CASSFLQGAGELFF.